This TCR beta chain was observed in a study of shared clonotypes between healthy human individuals. Overall study results and limits: In general, naive subsets displayed greater estimated richness than memory subsets did.

In germline, CDR1 is MDHEN, CDR2 SYDVKM. V dropped 1 base and J dropped 2; count of bases not matched to a gene: 10. This CDR3 comprises 18 residues. As originally analysed: Because ImmunoSEQ provided only junction sequences with no quality scores, the filtering differed. The method was immunoSEQ multiplex PCR; TCRdb's version includes in-frame clones alone and lacks a portion of them. That table supplies the V and J calls and clone size; D and trimming were determined from the DNA. The sample has about 2.1 million clones, roughly 93% seen once; the top ten hold approximately 1.6%. CD8 cells classed as naive were CD45RO-negative and positively selected for CCR7, excluding terminally differentiated effector memory CD45RA+ cells. Of note for this clone: The antigen is unknown.

The V gene is TRBV28, the J gene TRBJ2-3; TRBD2 matches 9 bases. Sequenced: naive CD8+ T cells from PBMCs. This clonotype was sampled from a man younger than 35 in good health. Some clones in this sample may be carry-over from other donors' samples. The CDR3 DNA is TGTGCCAGCAGTTTATACAGCATGACTAGCGGAGACACAGATACGCAGTATTTT. The encoded protein is CASSLYSMTSGDTDTQYF.